This TCR beta chain is from a study of T cells in Graves' hyperthyroidism and ophthalmopathy. The TCR beta CDR3 regions underwent amplification using RNA transcripts as the source. The HTBI primer set drove a first-round RT-PCR of the TCR CDR3. TCRdb re-called the multiplex PCR reads with MiXCR, one entry per CDR3 protein. This table has roughly 380,000 distinct CDR3 sequences, over 15% appearing once. The table lists this clonotype with many counts. The antigen is undetermined. Per germline, CDR1 MDHEN and CDR2 SYDVKM. V was pared by 5 bases and J by 7 bases, with 8 bases between. The CDR3 contains 11 residues. Overall study results and limits: Among thyroid clonotypes expanded above 0.001, most also appeared in blood.

This TCR was recovered from a woman aged 40 to 49 with Graves' ophthalmopathy. The material sequenced was blood. The chain links TRBV28 to TRBJ1-1; the D gene is possibly TRBD1 (6 bases). CDR3 nucleotide sequence: TGTGCCAGCAGTACGACAGGTGAAGCTTTCTTT. Residues: CASSTTGEAFF.